This section outlines one TCR beta chain sequence together with its context. As yet, its antigen is unknown. This specimen comes from a study of T cells in localized non-small cell lung cancer. Whole-study results and caveats: Of the top 100 tumor clones, median around 60 were in adjacent lung, approximately 28 among its top 100. Longer overall survival accompanied higher blood T cell density.

Assay: immunoSEQ multiplex PCR; the TCRdb copy retains only in-frame clones and omits some. The repertoire consists of more than 50,000 clones, with over 80% occurring once and the leading ten covering roughly 21%. The germline gives CDR1 SGHNT, CDR2 YYREEE (reference sequence). V dropped 5 bases and J dropped 8 bases, with 17 bases sitting between them. The CDR3 extends over 14 amino acids. The source of this sequence is a female donor at least 60 years old with stage II squamous cell lung carcinoma. The specimen comprised peripheral blood, sampled before any cancer treatment. The genes are TRBV5-4 and TRBJ2-1, with a weak D call TRBD1 (5 bases). The CDR3 is CASRNSQRGDEQFF. CDR3 DNA sequence: TGTGCCAGCAGGAATAGCCAAAGGGGCGATGAGCAGTTCTTC.